This is a list of T cell receptor beta chains from one sample in a study of vaccination and CD4 T cells after COVID-19. One entry per CDR3 protein results from TCRdb running MiXCR on the PCR reads. This table holds around 6,500 distinct CDR3 sequences, about 33% found once. Their recognized antigens are unknown. The sample taken for sequencing was CD4+ T cells from blood, cultured in vitro. The receptors derive from a human donor in good health. Both conserved end residues are part of each CDR3. A D gene is named only where the DNA matches it firmly. Clone size appears in some rows only: once, few, many, or a class for an expanded clone.

j_call: TRBJ2-5; v_call: TRBV5-1; clone_size: -; d_call: -; cdr3_aa: CASSLSSLGGGETQYF; cdr3_nt: TGCGCCAGCAGCTTGTCCTCCTTAGGAGGTGGGGAGACCCAGTACTTC
j_call: TRBJ1-6; v_call: TRBV21-1; clone_size: medium-sized; d_call: -; cdr3_aa: CASSYTERGYNSPLHF; cdr3_nt: TGTGCCAGCAGCTATACAGAGAGAGGCTATAATTCACCCCTCCACTTT
j_call: TRBJ1-2; v_call: TRBV27; clone_size: few; d_call: TRBD1; cdr3_aa: CASSSDRALGGYTF; cdr3_nt: TGTGCCAGCAGTTCGGACAGGGCCCTGGGTGGCTACACCTTC
j_call: TRBJ1-2; v_call: TRBV6-5; clone_size: few; d_call: -; cdr3_aa: CASSYDYGYTF; cdr3_nt: TGTGCCAGCAGTTACGACTATGGCTACACCTTC
j_call: TRBJ2-1; v_call: TRBV20-1; clone_size: few; d_call: -; cdr3_aa: CSARVGGDGVQWEQFF; cdr3_nt: TGCAGTGCTAGAGTTGGAGGGGATGGAGTACAATGGGAGCAGTTCTTC
j_call: TRBJ1-1; v_call: TRBV20-1; clone_size: -; d_call: -; cdr3_aa: CSARAGGYEAFF; cdr3_nt: TGCAGTGCTAGAGCAGGAGGATATGAAGCTTTCTTT
j_call: TRBJ1-2; v_call: TRBV12-3/TRBV12-4; clone_size: -; d_call: -; cdr3_aa: CASRGANYGYTF; cdr3_nt: TGTGCCAGCAGAGGAGCTAACTATGGCTACACCTTC
j_call: TRBJ1-6; v_call: TRBV20-1; clone_size: -; d_call: TRBD1; cdr3_aa: CSQGVSSYNSPLHF; cdr3_nt: TGCAGTCAGGGGGTTAGCTCCTATAATTCACCCCTCCACTTT
j_call: TRBJ2-7; v_call: TRBV20-1; clone_size: few; d_call: TRBD1; cdr3_aa: CSAPRTGGPYEQYF; cdr3_nt: TGCAGTGCTCCTCGGACAGGTGGCCCCTACGAGCAGTACTTC
j_call: TRBJ2-3; v_call: TRBV6-1; clone_size: few; d_call: TRBD2; cdr3_aa: CASRFTSGGSTDTQYF; cdr3_nt: TGTGCCAGCAGATTTACTAGCGGGGGGAGCACAGATACGCAGTATTTT
j_call: TRBJ2-7; v_call: TRBV6-5; clone_size: -; d_call: TRBD2; cdr3_aa: CASSYSGLGYEQYF; cdr3_nt: TGTGCCAGCAGTTACTCGGGACTAGGCTACGAGCAGTACTTC
j_call: TRBJ1-2; v_call: TRBV11-2; clone_size: -; d_call: -; cdr3_aa: CASSPQEGLYGYTF; cdr3_nt: TGTGCCAGCAGCCCCCAGGAGGGGTTGTATGGCTACACCTTC
j_call: TRBJ1-2; v_call: TRBV12-3/TRBV12-4; clone_size: -; d_call: -; cdr3_aa: CASSFGTKNYGYTF; cdr3_nt: TGTGCCAGCAGTTTTGGGACAAAAAACTATGGCTACACCTTC
j_call: TRBJ1-6; v_call: TRBV21-1; clone_size: -; d_call: -; cdr3_aa: CASTEGACNSPLHF; cdr3_nt: TGTGCCAGCACCGAGGGGGCCTGTAATTCACCCCTCCACTTT
j_call: TRBJ2-7; v_call: TRBV12-3/TRBV12-4; clone_size: -; d_call: TRBD1; cdr3_aa: CASSLVQGASYEQYF; cdr3_nt: TGTGCCAGCAGTTTAGTTCAGGGGGCGTCCTACGAGCAGTACTTC
j_call: TRBJ2-3; v_call: TRBV20-1; clone_size: few; d_call: -; cdr3_aa: CSARVGGRLTDTQYF; cdr3_nt: TGCAGTGCTAGAGTCGGGGGGCGCCTCACAGATACGCAGTATTTT
j_call: TRBJ1-5; v_call: TRBV11-2; clone_size: few; d_call: -; cdr3_aa: CASSLGGIYNQPQHF; cdr3_nt: TGTGCCAGCAGCTTAGGCGGAATCTACAATCAGCCCCAGCATTTT
j_call: TRBJ1-3; v_call: TRBV18; clone_size: large; d_call: -; cdr3_aa: CASSAYTDTIYF; cdr3_nt: TGTGCCAGCTCAGCCTACACGGACACCATATATTTT
j_call: TRBJ2-6; v_call: TRBV6-1; clone_size: once; d_call: -; cdr3_aa: CASSVLDPGANVLTF; cdr3_nt: TGTGCCAGCAGTGTCCTCGACCCTGGGGCCAACGTCCTGACTTTC
j_call: TRBJ1-1; v_call: TRBV11-3; clone_size: once; d_call: -; cdr3_aa: CASSLVGGEAFF; cdr3_nt: TGTGCCAGCAGCTTAGTGGGGGGAGAAGCTTTCTTT
j_call: TRBJ1-1; v_call: TRBV10-1; clone_size: -; d_call: TRBD1; cdr3_aa: CASSDRGLGEAFF; cdr3_nt: TGCGCCAGCAGTGACAGGGGGCTTGGTGAAGCTTTCTTT
j_call: TRBJ2-3; v_call: TRBV9; clone_size: -; d_call: -; cdr3_aa: CASSVGLDSTDTQYF; cdr3_nt: TGTGCCAGCAGCGTAGGCCTCGATAGCACAGATACGCAGTATTTT
j_call: TRBJ2-5; v_call: TRBV9; clone_size: few; d_call: -; cdr3_aa: CASSAQGWFDSQYF; cdr3_nt: TGTGCCAGCAGCGCCCAGGGTTGGTTCGACTCCCAGTACTTC
j_call: TRBJ2-1; v_call: TRBV2; clone_size: -; d_call: -; cdr3_aa: CASSELDPEGNEQFF; cdr3_nt: TGTGCCAGCAGTGAACTGGACCCCGAGGGGAATGAGCAGTTCTTC
j_call: TRBJ2-5; v_call: TRBV5-1; clone_size: few; d_call: -; cdr3_aa: CASSLAGSQETQYF; cdr3_nt: TGCGCCAGCAGCTTGGCAGGTTCCCAAGAGACCCAGTACTTC
j_call: TRBJ2-3; v_call: TRBV2; clone_size: few; d_call: TRBD1; cdr3_aa: CASSPRQGKVDTQYF; cdr3_nt: TGTGCCAGCAGTCCTCGACAGGGGAAAGTGGATACGCAGTATTTT
j_call: TRBJ1-1; v_call: TRBV10-2; clone_size: once; d_call: TRBD1; cdr3_aa: CASSERTGDTEAFF; cdr3_nt: TGCGCCAGCAGTGAGAGGACAGGGGACACTGAAGCTTTCTTT
j_call: TRBJ1-5; v_call: TRBV5-5; clone_size: once; d_call: -; cdr3_aa: CASSLQTANSNQPQHF; cdr3_nt: TGTGCCAGCAGCTTGCAGACGGCAAATAGCAATCAGCCCCAGCATTTT
j_call: TRBJ1-1; v_call: TRBV30; clone_size: -; d_call: -; cdr3_aa: CAWRRSVVGEAFF; cdr3_nt: TGTGCCTGGCGGCGATCCGTTGTGGGTGAAGCTTTCTTT